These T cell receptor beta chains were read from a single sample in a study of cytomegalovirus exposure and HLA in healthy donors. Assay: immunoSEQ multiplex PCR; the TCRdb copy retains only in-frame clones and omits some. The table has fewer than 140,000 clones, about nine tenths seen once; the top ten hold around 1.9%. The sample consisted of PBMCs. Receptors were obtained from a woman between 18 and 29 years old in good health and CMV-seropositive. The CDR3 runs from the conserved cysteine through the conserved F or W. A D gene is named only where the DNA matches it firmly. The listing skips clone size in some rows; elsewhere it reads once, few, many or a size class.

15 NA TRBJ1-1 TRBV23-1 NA TGCGCCAGCAGTCAATTAGGCGGGGTAAACACTGAAGCTTTCTTT CASSQLGGVNTEAFF
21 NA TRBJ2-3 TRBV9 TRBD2 TGTGCCAGCAGCCCCTCCCTCGCCGGGGCTAGCGGGGGGGCTAGCACAGATACGCAGTATTTT CASSPSLAGASGGASTDTQYF
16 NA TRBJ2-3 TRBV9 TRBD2 TGTGCCAGCAGCGCCCGGACCTCGGGGGGGGCAGATACGCAGTATTTT CASSARTSGGADTQYF
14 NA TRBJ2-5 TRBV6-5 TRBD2 TGTGCCAGCGGGGCAGCGGGGGCGCGGGGGACCCAGTACTTC CASGAAGARGTQYF
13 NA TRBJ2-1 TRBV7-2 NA TGTGCCCCCGCTAGGGGCCGAGGTAATGAGCAGTTCTTC CAPARGRGNEQFF
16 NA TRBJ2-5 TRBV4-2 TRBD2 TGTGCCAGCAGCCATGCCCGACTAGCGGGTGGGGAGACCCAGTACTTC CASSHARLAGGETQYF
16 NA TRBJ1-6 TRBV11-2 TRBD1 TGTGCCAGCAGCTTAGATTATGGGACAGGCCCTTTTTCCCTCCACTTT CASSLDYGTGPFSLHF
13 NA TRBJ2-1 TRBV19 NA TGTGCCAGTAGCCCGGGGGATTACAATGAGCAGTTCTTC CASSPGDYNEQFF
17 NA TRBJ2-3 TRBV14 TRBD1 TGTGCCAGCAGCCAAGACCCGGGACAGACTAGCACAGATACGCAGTATTTT CASSQDPGQTSTDTQYF
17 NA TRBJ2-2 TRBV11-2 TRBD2 TGTGCCAGCAGCTTAGAGTTAGCGGGGGGGGTCACCGGGGAGCTGTTTTTT CASSLELAGGVTGELFF
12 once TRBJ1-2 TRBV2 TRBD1 TGTGCCAGCGAGGGACAGGGATGGGGCTACACCTTC CASEGQGWGYTF
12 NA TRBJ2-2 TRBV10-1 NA TGCGCCAGCAGTGCTAACACCGGGGAGCTGTTTTTT CASSANTGELFF
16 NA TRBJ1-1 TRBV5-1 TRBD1 TGCGCCAGCAGCTTGGATGTTGGCAGGGGGAAGGCTGAAGCTTTCTTT CASSLDVGRGKAEAFF
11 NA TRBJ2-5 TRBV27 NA TGTGCCAGCAGTTCTCAAGAGACCCAGTACTTC CASSSQETQYF
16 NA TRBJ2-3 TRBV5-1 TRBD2 TGCGCCAGCAGCTTGTCCGGGACTACTAGCACAGATACGCAGTATTTT CASSLSGTTSTDTQYF
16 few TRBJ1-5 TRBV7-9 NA TGTGCCAGCAGCACACACCGGGAGGATAGCAATCAGCCCCAGCATTTT CASSTHREDSNQPQHF
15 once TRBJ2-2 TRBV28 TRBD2 TGTGCCAGCATTGCGGGGGGCGGGAACACCGGGGAGCTGTTTTTT CASIAGGGNTGELFF
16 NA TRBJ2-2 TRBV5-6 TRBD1 TGTGCCAGCAGGACAGCCAGTAAGGGGGCCGCCGGGGAGCTGTTTTTT CASRTASKGAAGELFF
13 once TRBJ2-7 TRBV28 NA TGTGCCAGCATTAACATGAACTCCTACGAGCAGTACTTC CASINMNSYEQYF
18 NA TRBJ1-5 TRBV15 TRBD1 TGTGCCACCAGCAGAGGGGTAAGCAGGGGGCGTAGCAATCAGCCCCAGCATTTT CATSRGVSRGRSNQPQHF